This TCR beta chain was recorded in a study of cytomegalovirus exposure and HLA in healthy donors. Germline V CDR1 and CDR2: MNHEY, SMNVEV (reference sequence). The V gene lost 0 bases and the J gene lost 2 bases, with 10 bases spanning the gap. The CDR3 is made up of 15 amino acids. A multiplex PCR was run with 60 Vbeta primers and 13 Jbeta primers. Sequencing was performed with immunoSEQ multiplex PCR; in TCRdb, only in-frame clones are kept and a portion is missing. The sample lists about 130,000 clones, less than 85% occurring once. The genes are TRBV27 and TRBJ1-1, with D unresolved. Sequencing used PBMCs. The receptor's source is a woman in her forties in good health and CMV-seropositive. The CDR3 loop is CASSLSDSRNTEAFF. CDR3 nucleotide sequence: TGTGCCAGCAGTTTATCGGATAGCCGAAACACTGAAGCTTTCTTT.